This T cell receptor beta chain is from a study of blood T cell repertoires in COVID-19. Study context: COVID-19 samples, acute and convalescent, were from the United States, Italy and Spain. The cDNA or gDNA used as material had been derived from T cells, B-cell-depleted T cells, or PBMCs.

Source study methods: Amplified reference gene primers provided the basis for estimating nucleated cell counts. Some clones are missing from TCRdb's copy, which holds only in-frame ones; the method was immunoSEQ multiplex PCR. The DNA was the basis for D and trimming; V, J and clone size are from that table. The repertoire includes around 150,000 clones, about 88% of them detected once, and over 2% sits in the top ten. The CDR3 covers 13 residues. From germline, CDR1 is SGHTA and CDR2 FQGTGA. With V trimmed by 6 bases and J by 8 bases, 8 bases remained unmatched. What was sequenced was peripheral blood. This sequence was found in a human donor with COVID-19, enrolled during active disease. The donor label of this sample is uncertain. The chain has TRBV7-3 and TRBJ1-2; 8 bases align to TRBD1. CDR3 residues: CASSLDRGQGYTF. In nucleotides, the CDR3 is TGTGCCAGCAGTCTTGACAGGGGTCAGGGCTACACCTTC.